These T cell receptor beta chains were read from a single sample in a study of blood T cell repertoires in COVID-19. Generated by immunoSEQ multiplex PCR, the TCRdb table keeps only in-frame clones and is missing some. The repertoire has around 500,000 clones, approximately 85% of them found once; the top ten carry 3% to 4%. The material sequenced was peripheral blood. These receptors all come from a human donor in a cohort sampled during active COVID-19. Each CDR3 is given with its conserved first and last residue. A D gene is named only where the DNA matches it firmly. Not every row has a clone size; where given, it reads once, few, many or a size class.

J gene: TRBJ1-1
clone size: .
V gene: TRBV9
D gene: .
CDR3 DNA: TGTGCCAGCAGCGTAGGTATGAACACTGAAGCTTTCTTT
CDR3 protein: CASSVGMNTEAFF

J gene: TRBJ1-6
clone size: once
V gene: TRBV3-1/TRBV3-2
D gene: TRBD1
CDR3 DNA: TGTGCCAGCAGCCAAGCTCTTGGACAGGGCGCCTATAATTCACCCCTCCACTTT
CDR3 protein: CASSQALGQGAYNSPLHF

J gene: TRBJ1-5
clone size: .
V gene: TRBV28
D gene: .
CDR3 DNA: TGTGCCAGCAGTTTAGGTTCAGGTAACGGTCAGCCCCAGCATTTT
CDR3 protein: CASSLGSGNGQPQHF

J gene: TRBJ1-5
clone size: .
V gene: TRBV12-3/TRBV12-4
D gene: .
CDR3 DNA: TGTGCCAGCAGTTTAAGCCAAGATCAGCCCCAGCATTTT
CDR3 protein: CASSLSQDQPQHF

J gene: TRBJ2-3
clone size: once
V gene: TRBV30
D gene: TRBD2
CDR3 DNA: TGTGCCTGGAGTAGCGGGAGTGGGGATACGCAGTATTTT
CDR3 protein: CAWSSGSGDTQYF

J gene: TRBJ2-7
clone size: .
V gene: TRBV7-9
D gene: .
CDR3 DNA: TGTGCCAGCAGCCGCCGACAGGACAACTTCTACGAGCAGTACTTC
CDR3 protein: CASSRRQDNFYEQYF

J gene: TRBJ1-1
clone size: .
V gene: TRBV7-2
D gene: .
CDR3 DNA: TGTGCCAGCAGCTTAGGAGTTTTCACTGAAGCTTTCTTT
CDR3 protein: CASSLGVFTEAFF

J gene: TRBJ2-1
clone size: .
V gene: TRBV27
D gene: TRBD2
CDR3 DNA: TGTGCCAGCAGCGTACAGGTCCAAACTAGCGGTAATGAGCAGTTCTTC
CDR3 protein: CASSVQVQTSGNEQFF

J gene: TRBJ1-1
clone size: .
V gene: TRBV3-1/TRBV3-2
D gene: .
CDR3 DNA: TGTGCCAGCAGCCAAGGAGGGGGGAACACTGAAGCTTTCTTT
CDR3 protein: CASSQGGGNTEAFF

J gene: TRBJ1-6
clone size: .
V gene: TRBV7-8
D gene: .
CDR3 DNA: TGTGCCAGCAGCCTGGACAGTAGCTCCTATAATTCACCCCTCCACTTT
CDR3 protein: CASSLDSSSYNSPLHF

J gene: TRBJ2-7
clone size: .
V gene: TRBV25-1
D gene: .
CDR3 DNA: TGTGCCAGCAGTGCGGGACAACAAACGGACTACGAGCAGTACTTC
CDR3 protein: CASSAGQQTDYEQYF

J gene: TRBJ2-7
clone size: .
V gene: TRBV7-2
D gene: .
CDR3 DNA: TGTGCCAGCAGCTTACCTGGACAGTCCCGCGACTCCTACGAGCAGTACTTC
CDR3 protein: CASSLPGQSRDSYEQYF

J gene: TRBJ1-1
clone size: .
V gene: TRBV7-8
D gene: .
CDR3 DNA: TGTGCCAGCAGCCGCGCTCGGGGGACTGAAGCTTTCTTT
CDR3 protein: CASSRARGTEAFF

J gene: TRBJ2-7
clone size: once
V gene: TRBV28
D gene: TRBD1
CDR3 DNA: TGTGCCAGCAGTCTGGGGGGACAGGGTACCTACGAGCAGTACTTC
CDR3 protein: CASSLGGQGTYEQYF

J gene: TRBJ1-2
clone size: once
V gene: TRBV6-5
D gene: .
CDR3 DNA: TGTGCCAGCTCATCCAGGCGGGGGAGCGGCTACACCTTC
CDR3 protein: CASSSRRGSGYTF

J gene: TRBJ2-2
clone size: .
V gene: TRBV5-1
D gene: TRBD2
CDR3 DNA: TGCGCCAGCGGCAGGACTAGCGGGATCACCGGGGAGCTGTTTTTT
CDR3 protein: CASGRTSGITGELFF